The clone carrying this T cell receptor beta chain appeared a single time. The sample comes from a study of blood T cell repertoires in COVID-19. Whole-study context: The origin of the acute and convalescent COVID-19 samples was the United States, Italy and Spain. T cells, B-cell-depleted T cells, or PBMCs supplied cDNA or gDNA.

Trimming cost V 7 bases and J 2 bases, with 12 bases left between them. This CDR3 is built from 13 residues. Germline CDR1 is SGHVS and CDR2 is FQNEAQ. The authors' processing: Amplified reference gene primers provided the basis for estimating nucleated cell counts. Data came from immunoSEQ multiplex PCR; TCRdb stores just in-frame clones and leaves some out. V and J calls and clone size are given by that table; D and trimming were obtained from the DNA. The sample yields roughly 80,000 clones, around 78% seen once. The sequencing sample was made of peripheral blood. The gene calls are TRBV7-8 and TRBJ2-7, with D possibly TRBD2 on 5 matching bases. This clonotype was obtained from a human donor in a cohort sampled during active COVID-19. CDR3 bases: TGTGCCAGCACCCTGGGCGGGCCCTACGAGCAGTACTTC. Its translation is CASTLGGPYEQYF.